These T cell receptor beta chains were read from a single sample in a study of shared clonotypes between healthy human individuals. Sequencing used immunoSEQ multiplex PCR; TCRdb keeps in-frame clones, though not all of them. The table shows roughly 1,500,000 clones, with less than 99% occurring only once. The specimen sequenced was naive CD4+ T cells sorted from blood. The receptors here all came from a man between 25 and 39 years old in good health. Both conserved end residues are part of each CDR3.

J: TRBJ1-5; V: TRBV6-1; CDR3: CASTPDGISNQPQHF
J: TRBJ1-5; V: TRBV6-4; CDR3: CASSRGGNQPQHF
J: TRBJ2-1; V: TRBV9; CDR3: CASSVMTSGSGEQFF
J: TRBJ1-5; V: TRBV18; CDR3: CASSPRGNQPQHF
J: TRBJ1-4; V: TRBV18; CDR3: CASSSGQAATNEKLFF
J: TRBJ1-2; V: TRBV5-6; CDR3: CASSLAPGGDYGYTF
J: TRBJ2-6; V: TRBV5-6; CDR3: CASSRDLSSGANVLTF
J: TRBJ1-5; V: TRBV15; CDR3: CATSSRQGSNQPQHF
J: TRBJ2-5; V: TRBV5-1; CDR3: CASSSWAGTQETQYF
J: TRBJ2-3; V: TRBV19; CDR3: CASTKGDTQYF